The rows below give T cell receptor beta chains drawn from one sample of a study of OX40 agonist ivuxolimab in advanced cancers. Assay: immunoSEQ multiplex PCR; the TCRdb copy retains only in-frame clones and omits some. Of around 74,000 clones in the sample, roughly four fifths were seen once. The specimen comprised CD4+ or CD8+ T cells sorted from blood, sampled in a trial of the OX40 agonist ivuxolimab. Receptors were obtained from an adult with an advanced solid tumor such as melanoma, head and neck, liver or kidney cancer. CDR3s leave out the opening cysteine and the closing phenylalanine or tryptophan. The size field is filled for only some rows; it gives once, few, many or a size class.

abundance | v_gene | CDR3aa
NA | TRBV7-9 | ASSSQTANTEAF
few | TRBV4-1 | ASSQNSPLH
NA | TRBV7-9 | ASNPGQGLTEAF
NA | TRBV5-1 | ASSPRGAGGLNTGELF
NA | TRBV7-9 | ASTIQGGDYGYT
NA | TRBV7-2 | ASRTALTATYEQY
NA | TRBV4-3 | ASSQDFLGEGTFTGELF
NA | TRBV27 | ASSSYYRGSYGYT
NA | TRBV20-1 | SATPPNEQY
NA | TRBV6-6 | ASSSGTGTDTQY
NA | TRBV28 | ASRLTREAF
NA | TRBV9 | ASSVGRTGGAGEQY
NA | TRBV5-4 | ASSSPGLAGELEY
NA | TRBV6-6 | ASKNSGVDEAF
NA | TRBV20-1 | SASDRVRL
NA | TRBV27 | ASSPSLGVSSTEAF
NA | TRBV11-3 | ASSFAGTGGPTGELF
NA | TRBV7-2 | ASSLQGTSYEQY
NA | TRBV7-8 | ASSWDTLYEQY
few | TRBV6-1 | ASVLDSASYGYT
NA | TRBV29-1 | SVDRGSRTEAF
few | TRBV5-6 | ASSPAGGSQETQY
once | TRBV18 | ASSPGPPRELF
NA | TRBV25-1 | ASSEEGPNEKLF
NA | TRBV28 | ASILHGGTHQPQH
once | TRBV7-2 | ASSLAAGSTDTQY
NA | TRBV4-1 | ASSQVRGQVISYT
NA | TRBV6-5 | ASRATGPNTEAF
NA | TRBV15 | ATSRDQTGAADTQY
NA | TRBV7-6 | ASSITGGAREKLF
NA | TRBV5-1 | ASSLVGDQETQY
NA | TRBV28 | ASGWGSSGNTIY
NA | TRBV28 | ATSGTVVNSPLH
NA | TRBV15 | ATSRDLTRAGDGYT
NA | TRBV19 | ASSMPPQGTDTQY
once | TRBV7-8 | ASSLGTNTEAF
NA | TRBV10-3 | AISESGLQGRDLNTEAF
NA | TRBV5-1 | ASGGSLPNNEQF
NA | TRBV7-9 | ASSLNYGYT
NA | TRBV7-9 | ASSLQGSSYNEQF
NA | TRBV5-1 | ASSLGEETQY
NA | TRBV28 | ASNTGGMNTEAF
NA | TRBV7-2 | ASSSRTGMNTEAF
NA | TRBV5-5 | ASRVGPAGLDYNEQF
NA | TRBV18 | ASSPMTVSSGNTIY
NA | TRBV28 | ASSRPGTGVSGYT
many | TRBV2 | ASSEWYEQY
NA | TRBV7-3 | ASSPYLWYEQY
NA | TRBV27 | ASSSRGRNQPQH
NA | TRBV11-1 | ASSSGYTGELF
once | TRBV5-1 | ASSLGQVADTQY
NA | TRBV5-8 | ASSLGGGNIQY
NA | TRBV7-8 | ASSLSVYTDTQY
once | TRBV7-2 | ASSLAGTTNEKLF
NA | TRBV5-1 | ASSPRTSVETQY